This TCR beta chain was found in a study of T cell responses to AZD1222 COVID-19 vaccine. The CDR3 spans 16 residues. Germline V gene lookup returns CDR1 PRHDT and CDR2 FYEKMQ (reference sequence). The V end was cut by 3 bases, the J end by 7 bases, with 21 bases between. Note on this clone: Its target is unknown.

Sequencing used immunoSEQ multiplex PCR; TCRdb keeps in-frame clones, though not all of them. The table shows 130,000 to 150,000 clones, with roughly 89% occurring only once. Study-level results: The breadth and depth of Spike-specific TCRs increased once two AZD1222 doses had been given. Donors skewed white British and female; clonal diversity was possibly underestimated. Unmutated variant regions are reportedly targeted by nearly half of spike-specific TCRs.

The chain recombines TRBV13 with TRBJ1-2; perhaps TRBD1 as D (6 bases). The sequenced sample was peripheral blood, obtained 28 days after the second AZD1222 dose. The sequence derives from an adult who received the AZD1222 COVID-19 vaccine. CDR3 amino acids: CASSLASTGPLVGYTF. For the CDR3, the DNA is TGTGCCAGCAGCTTGGCCTCGACAGGTCCCTTGGTTGGCTACACCTTC.